Below are 21 T cell receptor beta chains sequenced from a single sample in a study of molecular identifiers for immune sequencing clone quantification. TCRdb re-called the PCR reads with MiXCR, one entry per CDR3 protein. Of under 800,000 distinct CDR3 sequences in the sample, around 25% were seen once. Sequenced material: naive CD8+ T cells from blood, with Jurkat cell RNA spiked in. Subset meaning: FACS-sorted CD8+CD4-CCR7+CD45RA+ naive T cells. These receptors were collected from a human donor in good health. Some libraries in this study had Jurkat cell RNA spiked in.

Ten or more counts support this clonotype. The rearrangement joins TRBV29-1 to TRBJ2-2; unclear D gene. Deletions cut 4 bases from V and 1 base from J, with 4 bases between. The CDR3 loop spans 12 amino acids. CDR1 and CDR2 (germline): SQVTM, ANQGSEA. The CDR3 sequence is CSVVGNTGELFF. The CDR3 nucleotides are TGCAGCGTTGTCGGGAACACCGGGGAGCTGTTTTTT.

This chain uses TRBV7-9 with TRBJ2-7; D gene uncertain. Germline loops: CDR1 SEHNR, CDR2 FQNEAQ (reference sequence). The CDR3 extends over 14 amino acids. V dropped 5 bases and J dropped 12 bases, with 23 bases sitting between them. As DNA, the CDR3 is TGTGCCAGCAGCCCAACCCGGGCCCCATTGGATCGGTACTTC. It yields the protein CASSPTRAPLDRYF.

In regard to this clonotype: This CDR3 is missing its conserved last phenylalanine or tryptophan, likely due to a read error. J is TRBJ2-7 and V is TRBV28; 8 nucleotides match TRBD1. Germline V gene data show CDR1 as MDHEN and CDR2 as SYDVKM. Trimming took 3 bases from V and 7 from J; bases not matched to a gene: 8. The CDR3 runs to 14 residues. The CDR3 bases are TGTGCCAGCAGTTTTTATCAGGGGGCTCGGGAGCAGTACTCC. Translated: CASSFYQGAREQYS.

About this clonotype itself: A read error may be the cause here, since a much bigger clone is one base away. The chain couples TRBV12-3 or TRBV12-4 to TRBJ2-7; 7 nucleotides match TRBD1. This CDR3 has 15 residues. In DNA form, the CDR3 reads TGTGCCGGCAGCCAAACCTTAGACAGGGCCTACGAGCAGTACTTC. This encodes CAGSQTLDRAYEQYF.

Worth noting for this clonotype: A junction end diverges from the germline sequence, so it may reflect a read error. The V gene is TRBV5-3, the J gene TRBJ2-7; D gene uncertain. TRBV5-3 is an open reading frame, and its role is uncertain. This CDR3 is 14 amino acids long. The CDR3 DNA sequence: TGTGCCAGCAGCTTGGCCCGATCCTCCTACGAGCTGTACTTC. Translated: CASSLARSSYELYF.

This clonotype was found many times. The rearrangement links TRBV7-9 to TRBJ2-5, with D unresolved. V lost 3 bases and J 5 bases, leaving 10 bases between the germline ends. CDR1 and CDR2 from the germline V gene are SEHNR and FQNEAQ (reference sequence). The length of the CDR3 is 13 residues. This chain's CDR3 is CASSFSTVETQYF. DNA for the CDR3: TGTGCCAGCAGCTTCTCGACGGTGGAGACCCAGTACTTC.

This clonotype was detected only a few times. The V call is TRBV18, the J call TRBJ2-5, with TRBD2 as a possible D gene (5 bases). The CDR3 runs to 18 residues. V shed 3 bases and J shed 2 bases, with 22 bases lying between them. From germline, CDR1 is KGHSH and CDR2 LQKENI. This CDR3 reads CASSPPVFGWEPQETQYF. In DNA form, the CDR3 reads TGTGCCAGCTCACCGCCGGTCTTCGGGTGGGAGCCGCAAGAGACCCAGTACTTC.

This clonotype was seen at least ten times. The chain carries TRBV20-1 and TRBJ1-6; 8 nucleotides match TRBD1. The CDR3 sequence is 15 residues long. Germline CDR1 and CDR2: DFQATT and SNEGSKA (reference sequence). J lost 8 bases, V lost 0 bases, and 6 bases had no gene match. The CDR3 region is CSARDETGGYSPLHF. In DNA, the CDR3 is TGCAGTGCTAGAGATGAAACAGGGGGATATTCACCCCTCCACTTT.

The chain employs TRBV7-9 and TRBJ1-2, with D maybe TRBD1 (5 bases). Per germline, CDR1 SEHNR and CDR2 FQNEAQ (reference sequence). V gave up 4 bases and J gave up 5 bases, with 14 bases separating them. There are 14 residues in the CDR3. The CDR3 nucleotides are TGTGCCAGCAGCTACGAGGCCCGGGGGTATGGCTACACCTTC. It specifies CASSYEARGYGYTF. Full variable domain (missing parts from reference TRBV7-9 and TRBJ1-2): DTGVSQNPRHKITKRGQNVTFRCDPISEHNRLYWYRQTLGQGPEFLTYFQNEAQLEKSRLLSDRFSAERPKGSFSTLEIQRTEQGDSAMYLCASSYEARGYGYTFGSGTRLTVV.

The sample holds a few counts of this clonotype. The chain is built from TRBV14 and TRBJ2-1, with 8 bases lining up with TRBD2. The length of the CDR3 is 16 residues. V was clipped by 2 bases and J by 6 bases; unmatched bases: 9. Looked up from germline, CDR1 is SGHDN and CDR2 is FVKESK. In DNA form, the CDR3 reads TGTGCCAGCAGCCAAACTCTACTAGCGGTCGGCAATGAGCAGTTCTTC. It translates to CASSQTLLAVGNEQFF.

The genes are TRBV27 and TRBJ2-1; TRBD1 agrees at 9 bases. The V gene end was trimmed by 0 bases and the J gene end by 2 bases; junction bases not matched to a gene: 5. The germline CDR1 and CDR2 sequences are MNHEY and SMNVEV (reference sequence). The CDR3 spans 17 residues. The CDR3, as DNA: TGTGCCAGCAGTTTATCGGGGACAGGGCGAGCCTACAATGAGCAGTTCTTC. It translates to CASSLSGTGRAYNEQFF.

This clonotype has more than one count but fewer than ten. This chain joins TRBV5-4 and TRBJ1-1; perhaps TRBD1 as D (6 bases). Trimming shortened V by 3 bases and J by 3 bases, and 21 bases separated the two germline ends. Germline V gives CDR1 SGHNT, CDR2 YYREEE (reference sequence). The CDR3 has 17 residues. This CDR3 reads CASSSLSDPEGDTEAFF. In DNA, the CDR3 is TGTGCCAGCAGCTCCCTCAGTGACCCGGAGGGGGACACTGAAGCTTTCTTT.

This clonotype was detected only once. A much larger clone is a single base away; this may be a read error. The genes are TRBV24-1 and TRBJ2-1, with 10 bases identical to TRBD2. The junction had 5 bases not matched to a gene; V was cut back by 4 bases and J by 6 bases. The CDR3 sequence is 15 residues long. From germline, CDR1 is KGHDR and CDR2 SFDVKD. The CDR3 loop reads CATSDGLAEGNEQFF. The CDR3 nucleotides read TGTGCCACCAGTGACGGACTAGCGGAAGGCAATGAGCAGTTCTTC.

The J gene is TRBJ2-2, the V gene TRBV2; 9 bases align to TRBD1. Trimming at V came to 3 bases and at J to 1 base, leaving 3 bases not matched to a gene. Looked up from germline, CDR1 is SNHLY and CDR2 is FYNNEI. The CDR3 is made up of 16 amino acids. CDR3 nucleotide sequence: TGTGCCAGCAGTGATGACAGGGGGAGGAACACCGGGGAGCTGTTTTTT. Amino acid sequence: CASSDDRGRNTGELFF. Full variable domain (remainder filled in from reference TRBV2 and TRBJ2-2): EPEVTQTPSHQVTQMGQEVILRCVPISNHLYFYWYRQILGQKVEFLVSFYNNEISEKSEIFDDQFSVERPDGSNFTLKIRSTKLEDSAMYFCASSDDRGRNTGELFFGEGSRLTVL.

This clonotype was counted a few times. The chain employs TRBV19 and TRBJ2-5, with 7 positions matching TRBD2. J lost 6 bases, V lost 5 bases, and 9 bases had no gene match. This CDR3 is 14 amino acids long. Germline V gene sequence: CDR1 LNHDA, CDR2 SQIVND (reference sequence). CDR3 in DNA: TGTGCCAGTAGTTTCGCGGGGGTAGGAAAGACCCAGTACTTC. It specifies CASSFAGVGKTQYF.

In regard to this clonotype: One junction end does not reproduce the germline sequence, and a read error may be involved. The V and J genes are TRBV13 and TRBJ1-4, with a possible D match to TRBD1 (5 bases). The CDR3 is made up of 15 amino acids. Germline assignment: CDR1 PRHDT and CDR2 FYEKMQ (reference sequence). The CDR3 is CASSLGKGVGEKLVF. The DNA for the CDR3 is TGTGCCAGCAGCCTAGGCAAAGGGGTCGGTGAAAAACTGGTTTTT.

Concerning this clonotype: A much larger clone sits a single nucleotide away, making a read error possible. The J gene is TRBJ2-3, the V gene TRBV4-1, with no clear D. Trimming took 0 bases from V and 4 from J, leaving 8 bases between them. The V gene's germline CDR1 is MGHRA and CDR2 YSYEKL. The CDR3 has 14 residues. CDR3 region: CASSQEDGADTQYF. The CDR3 DNA follows: TGCGCCAGCAGCCAAGAGGATGGGGCAGATACGCAGTATTTT.

The chain joins TRBV27 to TRBJ2-1, with a weak D call TRBD2 (5 bases). V lost 8 bases, J lost 6 bases, and 14 bases lay in between. The CDR3 runs 13 residues. Germline assignment: CDR1 MNHEY and CDR2 SMNVEV (reference sequence). CDR3 sequence: CASGSGLFNEQFF. The CDR3 DNA sequence: TGTGCCAGCGGTTCCGGACTTTTCAATGAGCAGTTCTTC.

A word on this clonotype: One junction end does not reproduce the germline sequence, and a read error may be involved. This chain joins TRBV27 and TRBJ2-7; maybe TRBD1 (5 bases). This CDR3 has 13 residues. The germline CDR1 and CDR2 sequences are MNHEY and SMNVEV (reference sequence). CDR3 residues: CASGFQGTYEQYF. Here the CDR3 DNA reads TGTGCCAGCGGTTTTCAGGGTACCTACGAGCAGTACTTC.

This clonotype was seen more than once but under ten times. The V and J genes are TRBV10-3 and TRBJ1-5; D possibly corresponds to TRBD1 (6 bases). Trimming took off 9 bases at V and 0 bases at J, with 18 bases between the two ends. The CDR3 is made up of 16 amino acids. CDR1 is ENHRY and CDR2 is SYGVKD in the germline V gene. CDR3: CAISPQGPYSNQPQHF. CDR3 bases: TGTGCCATTTCGCCACAGGGCCCTTATAGCAATCAGCCCCAGCATTTT.

The rearrangement links TRBV28 to TRBJ2-2; 9 bases are a match to TRBD2. The length of the CDR3 is 17 residues. V was clipped by 7 bases and J by 0 bases; unmatched bases: 9. Germline loops: CDR1 MDHEN, CDR2 SYDVKM. Here the CDR3 reads CASTGFLAGPNTGELFF. Written as DNA, the CDR3 is TGTGCCAGCACCGGTTTCCTAGCGGGACCGAACACCGGGGAGCTGTTTTTT.